These 27 T cell receptor beta chains originate from one sample sequenced in a study of blood T cell repertoires in COVID-19 (dated by TCRdb to the early 2020s). Library preparation used the immunoSEQ multiplex PCR assay. TCRdb retrieved this table from immuneACCESS and kept in-frame rearrangements only. Not all clones are present; in checked studies, unresolved V genes account for under half, and no reason is known for the remainder. In this sample the table shows around 130,000 clones, approximately 80% of which occur a single time. Of the sample, roughly 8.6% falls within the top ten clones. Sample: peripheral blood. The origin of the receptors is a human donor in a cohort sampled during active COVID-19.

The CDR3 DNA is TGTGCCAGCAGTTTAATGGGGGCGTACCAAGAGACCCAGTACTTC. Amino acids: CASSLMGAYQETQYF. The V and J genes are TRBV27 and TRBJ2-5; TRBD1 might be the D (6 bases). Looked up from germline, CDR1 is MNHEY and CDR2 is SMNVEV (reference sequence). CDR3 length: 15 amino acids. V shed 2 bases and J shed 0 bases, with 10 bases lying between them.

The V gene is TRBV25-1, the J gene TRBJ1-1, with TRBD1 as a possible D gene (5 bases). In germline, CDR1 is MGHDK, CDR2 SYGVNS. Trimming cost V 8 bases and J 3 bases, with 7 bases left between them. The CDR3 consists of 11 residues. As DNA, the CDR3 is TGTGCCAGCCAGGGTTACACTGAAGCTTTCTTT. It codes for CASQGYTEAFF.

This clone was counted a single time. The genes are TRBV12-3 or TRBV12-4 and TRBJ2-5; D is undetermined. The CDR3 spans 11 residues. With 4 bases removed from V and 3 bases from J, the gap between germline ends came to 3 bases. The CDR3 nucleotides are TGTGCCAGCAGTTATAAAGAGACCCAGTACTTC. This sequence encodes CASSYKETQYF.

The CDR3 DNA reads as TGTGCCAGCAGCCCCGCGGGGGGTGGCGAGCAGTACTTC. As protein: CASSPAGGGEQYF. The V and J genes are TRBV12-3 or TRBV12-4 and TRBJ2-7; TRBD2 agrees at 8 bases. The V gene end was trimmed by 6 bases and the J gene end by 6 bases; junction bases not matched to a gene: 7. The CDR3 covers 13 residues.

The J gene is TRBJ2-5, the V gene TRBV19; 9 bases agree with TRBD1. Losses at the gene ends were 6 bases for V and 4 bases for J; bases not matched to a gene: 3. Germline loops: CDR1 LNHDA, CDR2 SQIVND (reference sequence). The CDR3 has 13 residues. The DNA of the CDR3 is TGTGCCAGTAGCCCGGACAGGGGAGAGACCCAGTACTTC. Protein: CASSPDRGETQYF.

This clone showed up just once. The CDR3 sequence is CASSGRTGRYGYTF. Here the CDR3 DNA reads TGTGCCAGTAGTGGAAGGACAGGAAGGTATGGCTACACCTTC. The chain couples TRBV19 to TRBJ1-2; 7 nucleotides align to TRBD1. The ends lost 5 bases at V and 5 bases at J; junction bases unmatched: 8. CDR3 length: 14 residues. CDR1 is LNHDA and CDR2 is SQIVND in the germline V gene (reference sequence).

This chain connects TRBV10-1 to TRBJ2-5, with 9 bases that match TRBD1. The CDR3 consists of 16 residues. Germline CDR1 is WNHNN and CDR2 is SYGVQD (reference sequence). V was clipped by 0 bases and J by 5 bases; unmatched bases: 7. CDR3 DNA: TGCGCCAGCAGTGAGTCGGGGACAGGGATAAGGGAGACCCAGTACTTC. It codes for CASSESGTGIRETQYF.

This clone occurred once. The chain employs TRBV6-1 and TRBJ1-3; perhaps TRBD1 as D (6 bases). V dropped 3 bases and J dropped 6 bases, with 12 bases sitting between them. The CDR3 has 14 amino acids. Germline V gene sequence: CDR1 MNHNS, CDR2 SASEGT. The CDR3, as DNA: TGTGCCAGCAGTGAGGGCAGGGGATTAAACACCATATATTTT. Its translation: CASSEGRGLNTIYF.

This clone has just a few counts. This rearrangement joins TRBV6-2 or TRBV6-3 to TRBJ1-1; the match to TRBD1 covers 8 bases. The CDR3 consists of 11 residues. V shed 4 bases, J shed 11 bases, and the junction held 3 bases outside the gene matches. The germline CDR1 and CDR2 sequences are MNHEY and SVGEGT. CDR3 protein: CASSWGQEAFF. CDR3 DNA sequence: TGTGCCAGCAGTTGGGGACAGGAGGCTTTCTTT.

V usage is TRBV7-9 and J usage is TRBJ2-1; 15 bases are shared with TRBD2. V lost 4 bases to trimming and J lost 4 bases; unmatched junction nucleotides: 2. Germline-derived CDR1 and CDR2 are SEHNR and FQNEAQ (reference sequence). This CDR3 region has 16 residues. CDR3 protein: CASSSGLAGGYNEQFF. The CDR3, as DNA: TGTGCCAGCAGCTCAGGACTAGCGGGGGGGTACAATGAGCAGTTCTTC.

The chain carries TRBV5-4 and TRBJ1-2; D is unresolved. Germline CDR1 SGHNT, CDR2 YYREEE (reference sequence). Trimming took off 3 bases at V and 3 bases at J, with 12 bases between the two ends. This CDR3 has 14 residues. CDR3 region: CASSWRGRDYGYTF. The CDR3 DNA reads as TGTGCCAGCAGCTGGAGAGGTCGGGACTATGGCTACACCTTC.

V usage is TRBV7-9 and J usage is TRBJ2-7; tentative D call: TRBD1 (6 bases). V shed 2 bases and J shed 8 bases, with 10 bases lying between them. This CDR3 contains 12 residues. Germline V gene lookup returns CDR1 SEHNR and CDR2 FQNEAQ (reference sequence). The CDR3 DNA follows: TGTGCCAGCAGCTTAACGGGACATCAGCAGTACTTC. Its protein is CASSLTGHQQYF.

This clone was detected a few times. The chain couples TRBV3-1 (or the pseudogene TRBV3-2) to TRBJ1-1, with TRBD1 as a possible D gene (5 bases). V gave up 2 bases and J gave up 5 bases, with 12 bases separating them. The germline V gene has CDR1 LGHDT and CDR2 YNNKEL (reference sequence). The CDR3 is made up of 14 amino acids. The chain's CDR3 is CASSQNWGGTEAFF. Here the CDR3 DNA reads TGTGCCAGCAGCCAAAATTGGGGGGGGACTGAAGCTTTCTTT.

J is TRBJ2-7 and V is TRBV11-2; the match to TRBD2 covers 11 bases. From germline, CDR1 is SGHAT and CDR2 FQNNGV. V dropped 1 base and J dropped 2; count of bases not matched to a gene: 13. The CDR3 covers 19 residues. The CDR3 nucleotides are TGTGCCAGCAGCTTAGGGGTAGCTAGCGGGAGGAGGGGGCCCTACGAGCAGTACTTC. As protein: CASSLGVASGRRGPYEQYF.

V and J are TRBV5-1 and TRBJ1-5, with TRBD1 matching over 8 bases. V trimming: 5 bases; J trimming: 2 bases; junction bases outside the gene matches: 3. The length of the CDR3 is 14 residues. Germline V CDR1 and CDR2: SGHRS, YFSETQ. The CDR3, as DNA: TGCGCCAGCAGACCGGACAGGGGCAATCAGCCCCAGCATTTT. It codes for CASRPDRGNQPQHF.

This chain uses TRBV30 with TRBJ2-7, with 8 positions matching TRBD2. The CDR3 spans 11 residues. Looked up from germline, CDR1 is GTSNPN and CDR2 is SVGIG (reference sequence). V lost 6 bases and J lost 6; bases outside the gene matches: 4. In DNA, the CDR3 is TGTGCCTGCCGGGGGGGTGGCGAGCAGTACTTC. Amino acid sequence: CACRGGGEQYF.

The sample holds a few counts of this clone. The J gene is TRBJ1-1, the V gene TRBV11-3; D possibly corresponds to TRBD1 (6 bases). This CDR3 region has 12 residues. V was pared by 5 bases and J by 11 bases, with 15 bases between. Germline lookup yields CDR1 SGHNT and CDR2 YENEEA. The CDR3 coding sequence is TGTGCCAGCAGCCTACACAGGGATTGGGCTTTCTTT. Protein sequence: CASSLHRDWAFF.

The chain couples TRBV28 to TRBJ1-4; 8 bases agree with TRBD1. The trim removed 6 bases at V and 14 bases at J, leaving 5 bases unmatched. Germline V gene lookup returns CDR1 MDHEN and CDR2 SYDVKM. The CDR3 is 11 amino acids. CDR3 coding DNA: TGTGCCAGCAGGAACAGGGGGTGGCTGTTTTTT. Translation gives CASRNRGWLFF.

The chain employs TRBV5-1 and TRBJ2-7, with D perhaps TRBD1 (6 bases). Trimming pared 1 base from V and 4 bases from J, leaving 9 bases between. The CDR3 is 13 residues long. The V gene's germline CDR1 is SGHRS and CDR2 YFSETQ. The CDR3 loop reads CASSLFRGYEQYF. The CDR3 DNA sequence: TGCGCCAGCAGCTTGTTCAGGGGATACGAGCAGTACTTC. Full variable domain (missing parts from reference TRBV5-1 and TRBJ2-7): KAGVTQTPRYLIKTRGQQVTLSCSPISGHRSVSWYQQTPGQGLQFLFEYFSETQRNKGNFPGRFSGRQFSNSRSEMNVSTLELGDSALYLCASSLFRGYEQYFGPGTRLTVT.

CDR3 bases: TGTGCCAGCAGTTTTGGGACAGGGGGTGGCTACACCTTC. Protein sequence: CASSFGTGGGYTF. This chain uses TRBV12-3 or TRBV12-4 with TRBJ1-2; 11 nucleotides match TRBD1. CDR3 size: 13 residues. V lost 3 bases, J lost 7 bases, and 1 base stayed unmatched.

The chain links TRBV9 to TRBJ2-7, with 11 bases lining up with TRBD2. Germline trimming cut 3 bases from V and 2 bases from J; bases unmatched to any gene: 1. CDR3 size: 14 residues. Germline V gene data show CDR1 as SGDLS and CDR2 as YYNGEE. The CDR3 is CASSEGLAAYEQYF. DNA of the CDR3: TGTGCCAGCAGCGAGGGACTAGCGGCCTACGAGCAGTACTTC.

This chain uses TRBV27 with TRBJ2-7; a possible D gene is TRBD1 (5 bases). CDR3 length: 13 amino acids. V lost 0 bases and J lost 3, with 6 bases in between. The germline gives CDR1 MNHEY, CDR2 SMNVEV (reference sequence). The DNA for the CDR3 is TGTGCCAGCAGTTTATCGGACAACTACGAGCAGTACTTC. This codes for CASSLSDNYEQYF.

The chain recombines TRBV15 with TRBJ1-4, with D tentatively TRBD1 (6 bases). This CDR3 has 15 amino acids. The V and J ends lost 5 bases and 0 bases respectively, with 10 bases between them. Germline CDR1 is LNHNV and CDR2 is YYDKDF (reference sequence). As DNA, the CDR3 is TGTGCCACCAGCCGGACAGTCCCAACTAATGAAAAACTGTTTTTT. Its translation: CATSRTVPTNEKLFF.

The rearrangement links TRBV27 to TRBJ1-6, with no clear D. Trimming cost V 3 bases and J 10 bases, with 16 bases left between them. The CDR3 is 15 amino acids. CDR1 and CDR2 from the germline V gene are MNHEY and SMNVEV (reference sequence). CDR3 amino acids: CASSFIRGGDSPLHF. The CDR3 DNA reads as TGTGCCAGCAGTTTTATCAGAGGTGGAGACTCACCCCTCCACTTT.

About this clone itself: The same CDR3 is also encoded by other DNA sequences in this sample. This chain connects TRBV29-1 to TRBJ1-1; D not certain. Trimming removed 4 bases from V and 0 bases from J, with 6 bases in between. This CDR3 comprises 12 residues. The germline V gene encodes CDR1 SQVTM and CDR2 ANQGSEA. The CDR3 sequence is CSVGQVNTEAFF. The DNA for the CDR3 is TGCAGCGTTGGACAAGTGAACACTGAAGCTTTCTTT.

In the case of this clone: A junction end diverges from the germline sequence, so it may reflect a read error. This rearrangement joins TRBV7-7 to TRBJ2-5; TRBD2 might be the D (6 bases). Germline V gene lookup returns CDR1 SSHAT and CDR2 FNYEAQ (reference sequence). This CDR3 region has 15 residues. The CDR3 is CASSSMDGGVETQYF. In nucleotides, the CDR3 is TGTGCTAGCAGCTCGATGGACGGGGGAGTAGAGACCCAGTACTTC.

This clone was recorded once. Here the CDR3 reads CASSQDQGKNEQFF. CDR3 nucleotide sequence: TGCGCCAGCAGCCAAGATCAGGGGAAGAATGAGCAGTTCTTC. This chain uses TRBV4-1 with TRBJ2-1, with D perhaps matching TRBD1 (6 bases). Germline V CDR1 and CDR2: MGHRA, YSYEKL. The CDR3 is 14 residues long. V was clipped by 0 bases and J by 7 bases, with 10 bases between them.